A single sample is the source of the 31 T cell receptor beta chains below, sequenced in a study of early T cells in non-severe SARS-CoV-2 infection. TCRdb reanalysed the 5' RACE reads using MiXCR and keeps one entry per CDR3 protein. The sample lists 60,000 to 65,000 distinct CDR3 sequences, roughly 8.8% occurring once. The material sequenced was whole blood. All receptors come from an adult who was a healthcare worker with PCR-confirmed SARS-CoV-2 infection or an uninfected control (not recorded which).

The chain is built from TRBV5-1 and TRBJ1-2; no definite D call. The V end lost 4 bases, the J end lost 2 bases, and 12 bases lay between the germline ends. Germline V gene lookup returns CDR1 SGHRS and CDR2 YFSETQ. The CDR3 runs 14 residues. The CDR3 DNA is TGCGCCAGCAGCGGAGACGTTACCAACTATGGCTACACCTTC. This sequence encodes CASSGDVTNYGYTF.

This clonotype came up a few times. The chain uses TRBV30 and TRBJ1-1; D not resolved. V shed 2 bases and J shed 8 bases, with 12 bases lying between them. Germline assignment: CDR1 GTSNPN and CDR2 SVGIG (reference sequence). The CDR3 contains 12 residues. The CDR3 nucleotides read TGTGCCTGGAGTCCTCCCGGGCAGGAAGCTTTCTTT. Encoded protein: CAWSPPGQEAFF. Supplemented by reference TRBV30 and TRBJ1-1, the full variable domain reads SQTIHQWPATLVQPVGSPLSLECTVEGTSNPNLYWYRQAAGRGLQLLFYSVGIGQISSEVPQNLSASRPQDRQFILSSKKLLLSDSGFYLCAWSPPGQEAFFGQGTRLTVV.

The genes are TRBV20-1 and TRBJ2-2; 9 positions agree with TRBD2. The CDR3 contains 14 residues. The germline CDR1 and CDR2 sequences are DFQATT and SNEGSKA (reference sequence). Trimming at V came to 3 bases and at J to 1 base, leaving 0 bases not matched to a gene. The CDR3 protein is CSARTSGNTGELFF. CDR3 in DNA: TGCAGTGCTAGGACTAGCGGGAACACCGGGGAGCTGTTTTTT.

This clonotype was detected a few times. The CDR3 coding sequence is TGTGCCAGCAGCTTCTCGGCCGCCAGCTCCTACGAGCAGTACGTC. Amino acids: CASSFSAASSYEQYV. V and J are TRBV11-2 and TRBJ2-7; unclear D gene. Trimming left V 3 bases short and J 0 bases short, with 12 bases between. This CDR3 contains 15 residues. CDR1 SGHAT and CDR2 FQNNGV come from the germline V gene.

The chain employs TRBV3-1 and TRBJ2-3; a possible D gene is TRBD2 (6 bases). Trimming cost V 4 bases and J 4 bases, with 21 bases left between them. This CDR3 spans 17 amino acids. CDR1 is LGHDT and CDR2 is YNNKEL in the germline V gene (reference sequence). The CDR3 protein is CASSLYSGTPRSDTQYF. The CDR3 nucleotides are TGTGCCAGCAGCCTTTATTCCGGGACTCCGAGATCAGATACGCAGTATTTT.

This clonotype was observed at least ten times. This chain joins TRBV19 and TRBJ2-3; D perhaps matches TRBD2 (7 bases). The germline gives CDR1 LNHDA, CDR2 SQIVND (reference sequence). Trimming left V 8 bases short and J 5 bases short, with 26 bases between. The CDR3 spans 17 residues. CDR3 in DNA: TGTGCCAGTGGAGTAGTGGGGGGGCCTGGATCGGTAGATACGCAGTATTTT. It is translated as CASGVVGGPGSVDTQYF. Full variable domain (remainder filled in from reference TRBV19 and TRBJ2-3): DGGITQSPKYLFRKEGQNVTLSCEQNLNHDAMYWYRQDPGQGLRLIYYSQIVNDFQKGDIAEGYSVSREKKESFPLTVTSAQKNPTAFYLCASGVVGGPGSVDTQYFGPGTRLTVL.

V usage is TRBV27 and J usage is TRBJ1-1; no firm D call. Germline values: CDR1 MNHEY, CDR2 SMNVEV (reference sequence). CDR3 length equals 13 residues. Deletions cut 4 bases from V and 1 base from J, with 7 bases between. The DNA of the CDR3 is TGTGCCAGCAGTTCCCACAGGAACACTGAAGCTTTCTTT. It translates to CASSSHRNTEAFF.

The chain links TRBV12-3 or TRBV12-4 to TRBJ2-4, with TRBD2 matching 7 bases. This CDR3 is 15 amino acids long. J was trimmed by 0 bases and V by 5 bases; bases with no gene match: 4. This CDR3 reads CASSLGRVAKNIQYF. CDR3 in DNA: TGTGCCAGCAGTCTGGGGAGGGTAGCCAAAAACATTCAGTACTTC.

This clonotype was picked up a small number of times. The rearrangement links TRBV9 to TRBJ2-1; 7 bases are a match to TRBD1. V was clipped by 3 bases and J by 9 bases; unmatched bases: 12. Looked up from germline, CDR1 is SGDLS and CDR2 is YYNGEE. This CDR3 has 15 amino acids. CDR3 in amino acids: CASSAQPGTAGEQFF. Written as DNA, the CDR3 is TGTGCCAGCAGCGCCCAACCCGGGACAGCCGGTGAGCAGTTCTTC.

The J gene is TRBJ2-7, the V gene TRBV21-1; TRBD1, as called in the table, went unchecked against the DNA. TRBV21-1 is designated a pseudogene. The CDR3 extends over 14 amino acids. The CDR3 here is CASSKVRGRYEQYV. DNA for the CDR3: TGTGCCAGCAGCAAAGTCAGGGGGCGATACGAGCAGTACGTC.

The chain combines TRBV2 with TRBJ2-7, with D perhaps TRBD2 (5 bases). Trimming pared 6 bases from V and 0 bases from J, leaving 6 bases between. The CDR3 has 12 residues. The germline V gene encodes CDR1 SNHLY and CDR2 FYNNEI. The DNA of the CDR3 is TGTGCCAGCAGAGGGAGCTCCTACGAGCAGTACGTC. Its translation: CASRGSSYEQYV.

The chain links TRBV2 to TRBJ2-3; D remains unclear. The ends were cut back, 3 bases at V and 7 bases at J, with 11 bases in the middle. CDR1 SNHLY and CDR2 FYNNEI come from the germline V gene. This CDR3 has 13 amino acids. The CDR3, as DNA: TGTGCCAGCAGTGATGATCTAGTTTATACGCAGTATTTT. Its translation is CASSDDLVYTQYF. The full variable domain, completed using reference TRBV2 and TRBJ2-3, is EPEVTQTPSHQVTQMGQEVILRCVPISNHLYFYWYRQILGQKVEFLVSFYNNEISEKSEIFDDQFSVERPDGSNFTLKIRSTKLEDSAMYFCASSDDLVYTQYFGPGTRLTVL.

This clonotype was seen at least ten times. J is TRBJ2-2 and V is TRBV4-2, with 9 bases matching TRBD2. Germline loops: CDR1 LGHNA, CDR2 YNFKEQ. After removal of 0 bases from V and 1 base from J, the junction contained 6 bases not matched to a gene. The CDR3 contains 18 residues. CDR3 DNA: TGTGCCAGCAGCCAAGATCGGGCTAGCGGGGAGAACACCGGGGAGCTGTTTTTT. Amino acid sequence: CASSQDRASGENTGELFF.

This clonotype was picked up many times. This chain links TRBV28 with TRBJ2-6, with TRBD1 as a possible D gene (6 bases). Between the trimmed V and J ends, which lost 5 bases and 4 bases, there was a span of 12 bases. The CDR3 consists of 15 residues. Germline V gene lookup returns CDR1 MDHEN and CDR2 SYDVKM. The CDR3 nucleotides read TGTGCCAGCAGTCGCACAGGGTCCGGGGCCAACGTCCTGACTTTC. Protein product: CASSRTGSGANVLTF.

This clonotype occurred a few times. CDR3 sequence reads: CASSLRDSNNEQFF. CDR3 DNA: TGTGCCAGCAGCTTAAGGGACAGTAATAATGAGCAGTTCTTC. The chain recombines TRBV7-9 with TRBJ2-1; 7 bases fit TRBD1. The CDR3 has 14 residues. V shed 2 bases, J shed 7 bases, and the junction held 5 bases outside the gene matches. CDR1 and CDR2 (germline): SEHNR, FQNEAQ (reference sequence).

This clonotype was seen many times. The CDR3 region has the DNA TGTGCCAGCTCACCAATTTGGACAGGGGGCGAAGGGGGATCCTACAATGAGCAGTTCTTC. Amino acid sequence: CASSPIWTGGEGGSYNEQFF. This sequence joins TRBV18 and TRBJ2-1; 11 bases align to TRBD1. Germline values: CDR1 KGHSH, CDR2 LQKENI. The CDR3 consists of 20 residues. V trimming: 2 bases; J trimming: 1 base; junction bases outside the gene matches: 13. The full variable domain, rest sourced from reference TRBV18 and TRBJ2-1, is NAGVMQNPRHLVRRRGQEARLRCSPMKGHSHVYWYRQLPEEGLKFMVYLQKENIIDESGMPKERFSAEFPKEGPSILRIQQVVRGDSAAYFCASSPIWTGGEGGSYNEQFFGPGTRLTVL.

This clonotype was found a few times. This chain uses TRBV3-1 with TRBJ2-5; tentatively, D is TRBD2 (5 bases). The germline V gene has CDR1 LGHDT and CDR2 YNNKEL (reference sequence). The CDR3 has 16 amino acids. Between the trimmed V and J ends, which lost 1 base and 5 bases, there was a span of 17 bases. The CDR3: CASSQVGMGRAETQYF. The CDR3 bases are TGTGCCAGCAGCCAAGTGGGGATGGGGAGAGCGGAGACCCAGTACTTC.

This clonotype was observed a few times. The rearrangement links TRBV3-1 to TRBJ2-5, with a possible D match to TRBD2 (5 bases). This CDR3 is built from 12 residues. V was cut by 5 bases and J by 7 bases, with 11 bases left in between. Germline CDR1 reads LGHDT; CDR2 reads YNNKEL (reference sequence). CDR3 in amino acids: CASSGESGTQYF. In nucleotides, the CDR3 is TGTGCCAGCAGCGGGGAGTCTGGGACCCAGTACTTC.

V and J are TRBV6-5 and TRBJ1-5; 9 bases line up with TRBD1. With 6 bases clipped from V and 1 base from J, the junction kept 13 bases outside the gene matches. Germline V gene sequence: CDR1 MNHEY, CDR2 SVGAGI. CDR3 length: 18 amino acids. In DNA form, the CDR3 reads TGTGCCAGCAGCCCACTCCAAGGACAGGGGACGAGCAATCAGCCCCAGCATTTT. As protein: CASSPLQGQGTSNQPQHF.

CDR3: CASSLARNYGYTF. Here the CDR3 DNA reads TGTGCCAGCAGTTTAGCCAGAAACTATGGCTACACCTTC. The chain couples TRBV12-3 or TRBV12-4 to TRBJ1-2; D is uncertain. The length of the CDR3 is 13 residues. V lost 0 bases to trimming and J lost 2 bases, with 4 bases between them.

This chain connects TRBV30 to TRBJ2-2; 10 positions agree with TRBD2. The length of the CDR3 is 14 residues. V trimming: 4 bases; J trimming: 7 bases; junction bases outside the gene matches: 6. Germline CDR1 GTSNPN, CDR2 SVGIG (reference sequence). CDR3 region: CAWKRVAGGGELFF. CDR3 sequence (DNA): TGTGCCTGGAAGCGGGTAGCGGGAGGCGGGGAGCTGTTTTTT. Combining the CDR3 with reference TRBV30 and TRBJ2-2 gives the whole variable domain SQTIHQWPATLVQPVGSPLSLECTVEGTSNPNLYWYRQAAGRGLQLLFYSVGIGQISSEVPQNLSASRPQDRQFILSSKKLLLSDSGFYLCAWKRVAGGGELFFGEGSRLTVL.

This clonotype was counted between two and nine times. The chain combines TRBV12-3 or TRBV12-4 with TRBJ2-5; perhaps TRBD2 as D (6 bases). There are 14 residues in the CDR3. With 3 bases removed from V and 5 bases from J, the gap between germline ends came to 13 bases. Written as DNA, the CDR3 is TGTGCCAGCAGTTTCCGGGGGTCGGGGGAGACCCAGTACTTC. Translated, it gives CASSFRGSGETQYF.

The chain is built from TRBV5-1 and TRBJ2-5; TRBD1 is a possible D gene (6 bases). CDR1 SGHRS and CDR2 YFSETQ come from the germline V gene. The CDR3 extends over 15 amino acids. V was shortened by 1 base and J by 2 bases, with 12 bases between the two germline ends. In DNA, the CDR3 is TGCGCCAGCAGCTTGCAGGCCAGGGGACAAGAGACCCAGTACTTC. It is translated as CASSLQARGQETQYF.

The sample holds many counts of this clonotype. The genes are TRBV10-3 and TRBJ1-1; D unclear. The CDR3 is 15 residues long. With 0 bases removed from V and 6 bases from J, the gap between germline ends came to 14 bases. CDR1 ENHRY and CDR2 SYGVKD come from the germline V gene. In DNA, the CDR3 is TGTGCCATCAGTGAGTCTCTCAGGTCGGCGGCTGAAGCTTTCTTT. Its protein is CAISESLRSAAEAFF.

The chain carries TRBV10-1 and TRBJ2-1; 12 nucleotides line up with TRBD1. Trimming took 3 bases from V and 0 from J; bases not matched to a gene: 15. This CDR3 is 21 amino acids long. CDR1 and CDR2 from the germline V gene are WNHNN and SYGVQD (reference sequence). CDR3 coding DNA: TGCGCCAGCAGTGACTCAGACCTCGGGACAGGGGGCCAGAGCTCCTACAATGAGCAGTTCTTC. This codes for CASSDSDLGTGGQSSYNEQFF.

This clonotype has just a few counts. This chain connects TRBV5-1 to TRBJ2-3; 9 nucleotides match TRBD1. V shed 9 bases, J shed 4 bases, and the junction held 15 bases outside the gene matches. In germline, CDR1 is SGHRS, CDR2 YFSETQ. The CDR3 extends over 16 amino acids. CDR3 coding DNA: TGCGCCACTGGACAGGGGATCGACCTTGGGTCAGATACGCAGTATTTT. Translation gives CATGQGIDLGSDTQYF.

This clonotype has ten or more counts. The rearrangement joins TRBV28 to TRBJ2-3; D possibly corresponds to TRBD1 (6 bases). Trimming took off 8 bases at V and 7 bases at J, with 7 bases between the two ends. Germline CDR1 reads MDHEN; CDR2 reads SYDVKM. The CDR3 spans 10 residues. The DNA for the CDR3 is TGTGCCAGCGGGGGCCATACGCAGTATTTT. Residues: CASGGHTQYF.

The table lists this clonotype with a few counts. The gene calls are TRBV20-1 and TRBJ2-7, with D perhaps TRBD2 (5 bases). This CDR3 is 12 amino acids long. The V and J ends lost 3 bases and 5 bases respectively, with 11 bases between them. Per the germline V gene, CDR1 is DFQATT and CDR2 is SNEGSKA (reference sequence). The CDR3 coding sequence is TGCAGTGCTAGGGGTCCGGGGAACGAGCAGTACGTC. This sequence encodes CSARGPGNEQYV.

This clonotype has a count of ten or more. The chain is built from TRBV5-1 and TRBJ1-2; tentative D call: TRBD1 (6 bases). The CDR3 runs 13 residues. Looked up from germline, CDR1 is SGHRS and CDR2 is YFSETQ. Trimming took off 4 bases at V and 4 bases at J, with 11 bases between the two ends. In DNA form, the CDR3 reads TGCGCCAGCAGCCGGGACACAGGCTATGGCTACACCTTC. Its translation: CASSRDTGYGYTF.

The chain links TRBV20-1 to TRBJ1-2; D unclear. The V and J ends lost 0 bases and 7 bases respectively, with 9 bases between them. The germline V gene encodes CDR1 DFQATT and CDR2 SNEGSKA (reference sequence). The CDR3 contains 12 residues. In DNA form, the CDR3 reads TGCAGTGCTAGAGACCCAGCCTTTGGCTACACCTTC. It is translated as CSARDPAFGYTF.

This clonotype turned up a few times. This rearrangement joins TRBV29-1 to TRBJ2-1; 7 bases are shared with TRBD1. V trimming: 7 bases; J trimming: 0 bases; junction bases outside the gene matches: 15. The CDR3 has 17 amino acids. CDR1 is SQVTM and CDR2 is ANQGSEA in the germline V gene. CDR3 DNA: TGCAGCGCTCTAACTCGGGACAGCCTATTCTCCTACAATGAGCAGTTCTTC. Its protein is CSALTRDSLFSYNEQFF.